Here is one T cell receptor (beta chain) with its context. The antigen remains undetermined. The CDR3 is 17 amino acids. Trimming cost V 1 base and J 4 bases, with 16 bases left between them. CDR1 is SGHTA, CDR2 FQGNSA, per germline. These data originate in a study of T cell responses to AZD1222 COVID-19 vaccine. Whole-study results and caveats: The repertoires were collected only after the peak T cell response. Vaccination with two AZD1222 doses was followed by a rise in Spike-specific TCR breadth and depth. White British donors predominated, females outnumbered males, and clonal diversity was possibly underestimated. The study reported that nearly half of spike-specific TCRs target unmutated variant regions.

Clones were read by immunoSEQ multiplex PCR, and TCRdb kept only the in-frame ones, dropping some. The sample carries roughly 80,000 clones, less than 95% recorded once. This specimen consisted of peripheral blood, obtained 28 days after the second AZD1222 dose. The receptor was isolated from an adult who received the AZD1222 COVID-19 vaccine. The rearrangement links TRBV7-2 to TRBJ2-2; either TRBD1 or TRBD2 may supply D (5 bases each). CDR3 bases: TGTGCCAGCAGCTTAGGACGGGGCCCACCACTCACCGGGGAGCTGTTTTTT. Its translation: CASSLGRGPPLTGELFF.